This T cell receptor (beta chain) originates from a study of cytomegalovirus exposure and HLA in healthy donors. Study results and caveats: Rarity held for most TCR sequences, but there were some public TCRs that occurred in many donors.

The CDR3 sequence is 17 residues long. The germline V gene has CDR1 SGHDT and CDR2 YYEEEE. Trimming removed 0 bases at V and 0 bases at J, with 13 bases between. Separation from the approximately 660-subject first cohort characterized the roughly 130-subject validation cohort, to which the donors belonged. Turning to this clone: The antigen is undetermined.

The table came from immunoSEQ multiplex PCR; TCRdb's copy has only in-frame clones and leaves some out. The profile shows approximately 150,000 clones, 87% of them singletons. This receptor was obtained from a man between 18 and 29 years old in good health and CMV-seropositive. This rearrangement joins TRBV5-6 to TRBJ1-3, with D possibly matching TRBD1 (5 bases). The specimen sequenced was PBMCs. The CDR3 sequence: CASSLETGILSGNTIYF. The CDR3 coding sequence is TGTGCCAGCAGCTTGGAAACAGGCATCCTCTCTGGAAACACCATATATTTT.